The 27 T cell receptor beta chains presented below share a single source sample, sequenced in a study of T cells in Graves' hyperthyroidism and ophthalmopathy. RNA transcripts provided the source from which TCR beta CDR3 regions were amplified. The HTBI set primed first-round TCR CDR3 RT-PCR. TCRdb reprocessed the multiplex PCR reads via MiXCR and lists one record per CDR3 protein. The sample records 400,000 to 600,000 distinct CDR3 sequences, more than 15% being singletons. The specimen was blood. The receptors shown here come from a woman in her 30s with Graves' ophthalmopathy.

This clonotype occurred a few times. The chain carries TRBV3-1 and TRBJ2-6; no definite D call. V shed 0 bases and J shed 0 bases, with 9 bases lying between them. Germline assignment: CDR1 LGHDT and CDR2 YNNKEL (reference sequence). The CDR3 sequence is 17 residues long. CDR3 sequence: CASSQDVGASGANVLTF. The DNA for the CDR3 is TGTGCCAGCAGCCAAGACGTAGGAGCCTCTGGGGCCAACGTCCTGACTTTC.

This clonotype was observed many times. This chain's CDR3 is CATGAGRGKRETQYF. As DNA, the CDR3 is TGTGCCACCGGAGCCGGGAGGGGTAAAAGAGAGACCCAGTACTTC. The gene calls are TRBV24-1 and TRBJ2-5; TRBD2 agrees at 8 bases. The ends lost 9 bases at V and 4 bases at J; junction bases unmatched: 12. Looked up from germline, CDR1 is KGHDR and CDR2 is SFDVKD. The CDR3 is made up of 15 amino acids.

The chain has TRBV20-1 and TRBJ2-2; either TRBD1 or TRBD2 may fit D (7 bases each). Trimming removed 4 bases at V and 4 bases at J, with 13 bases between. This CDR3 has 14 residues. Per the germline V gene, CDR1 is DFQATT and CDR2 is SNEGSKA (reference sequence). For the CDR3, the DNA is TGCAGTGCTAACCAGGGGGGGTTCACCGGGGAGCTGTTTTTT. This gives the protein CSANQGGFTGELFF.

This clonotype was counted many times. This chain joins TRBV5-1 and TRBJ2-7; a possible D gene is TRBD1 (5 bases). The CDR3 has 13 amino acids. Trimming cost V 0 bases and J 3 bases, with 7 bases left between them. Germline CDR1 is SGHRS and CDR2 is YFSETQ. Here the CDR3 reads CASSLAGYYEQYF. In nucleotides, the CDR3 is TGCGCCAGCAGCTTGGCAGGGTACTACGAGCAGTACTTC.

This clonotype was picked up a small number of times. The CDR3 protein is CASSIGTAKNIQYF. The CDR3, as DNA: TGTGCCAGTAGTATAGGGACAGCGAAAAACATTCAGTACTTC. The rearrangement joins TRBV19 to TRBJ2-4, with D maybe TRBD1 (6 bases). The germline gives CDR1 LNHDA, CDR2 SQIVND (reference sequence). The CDR3 has 14 residues. V lost 1 base, J lost 4 bases, and 8 bases lay in between.

Ten or more counts support this clonotype. The chain links TRBV20-1 to TRBJ2-3; 8 nucleotides line up with TRBD2. Germline assignment: CDR1 DFQATT and CDR2 SNEGSKA (reference sequence). V gave up 3 bases and J gave up 1 base; unmatched junction bases: 6. The CDR3 loop spans 15 amino acids. CDR3 region: CSARFAREGTDTQYF. CDR3 nucleotide sequence: TGCAGTGCTAGGTTCGCGCGGGAGGGCACAGATACGCAGTATTTT.

In its sample, this clonotype was seen many times. The chain recombines TRBV30 with TRBJ2-1; no reliable D call. CDR3 size: 12 residues. Trimming shortened V by 1 base and J by 6 bases, and 7 bases separated the two germline ends. Per the germline V gene, CDR1 is GTSNPN and CDR2 is SVGIG (reference sequence). The CDR3 region is CAWSGSFNEQFF. In DNA form, the CDR3 reads TGTGCCTGGAGTGGGTCATTCAATGAGCAGTTCTTC.

This clonotype has a count of ten or more. The rearrangement uses TRBV30 and TRBJ1-4, with unresolved D. The CDR3 sequence is 11 residues long. The V end was cut by 3 bases, the J end by 8 bases, with 7 bases between. Per the germline V gene, CDR1 is GTSNPN and CDR2 is SVGIG (reference sequence). CDR3 DNA: TGTGCCTGGAGAACGGGGGAAAAACTGTTTTTT. It codes for CAWRTGEKLFF.

CDR3 amino acids: CASSFGGSGYGELFF. Written as DNA, the CDR3 is TGTGCCAGCAGTTTTGGCGGGAGTGGTTACGGGGAGCTGTTTTTT. This chain connects TRBV12-3 or TRBV12-4 to TRBJ2-2, with 7 positions matching TRBD2. The CDR3 loop spans 15 amino acids. J lost 7 bases, V lost 3 bases, and 8 bases had no gene match.

V and J are TRBV19 and TRBJ2-6, with unresolved D. V lost 0 bases to trimming and J lost 0 bases, with 0 bases between them. CDR3 length: 14 residues. The germline V gene encodes CDR1 LNHDA and CDR2 SQIVND (reference sequence). The CDR3 here is CASSIDSGANVLTF. CDR3 coding DNA: TGTGCCAGTAGTATAGACTCTGGGGCCAACGTCCTGACTTTC.

At least ten counts were recorded for this clonotype. J is TRBJ1-1 and V is TRBV20-1; 7 bases match TRBD1. V lost 5 bases and J lost 0; bases outside the gene matches: 9. CDR3 length equals 15 residues. CDR1 is DFQATT, CDR2 SNEGSKA, per germline (reference sequence). CDR3 nucleotide sequence: TGCAGTGCTCAACGGGACAGTATCATGAACACTGAAGCTTTCTTT. Translated: CSAQRDSIMNTEAFF.

This clonotype was recorded many times. V usage is TRBV7-2 and J usage is TRBJ1-2; 8 bases map to TRBD1. V lost 5 bases to trimming and J lost 2 bases; unmatched junction nucleotides: 7. Germline-derived CDR1 and CDR2 are SGHTA and FQGNSA. The CDR3 covers 15 residues. CDR3 nucleotides: TGTGCCAGCAGCCCTTGGGACAGGAGCAACTATGGCTACACCTTC. Amino acids: CASSPWDRSNYGYTF.

The chain joins TRBV28 to TRBJ1-1; tentative D call: TRBD1 (6 bases). V lost 5 bases and J 3 bases, leaving 19 bases between the germline ends. Germline CDR1 reads MDHEN; CDR2 reads SYDVKM. CDR3 length equals 16 residues. CDR3 sequence: CASSPERGRGYTEAFF. DNA for the CDR3: TGTGCCAGCAGTCCGGAGCGGGGCAGGGGATACACTGAAGCTTTCTTT. Full variable domain (outside the CDR3, taken from reference TRBV28 and TRBJ1-1): DVKVTQSSRYLVKRTGEKVFLECVQDMDHENMFWYRQDPGLGLRLIYFSYDVKMKEKGDIPEGYSVSREKKERFSLILESASTNQTSMYLCASSPERGRGYTEAFFGQGTRLTVV.

This clonotype was seen only a few times. The chain combines TRBV18 with TRBJ2-5; TRBD2 agrees at 8 bases. Germline values: CDR1 KGHSH, CDR2 LQKENI. The ends lost 6 bases at V and 3 bases at J; junction bases unmatched: 3. CDR3 length: 13 residues. The CDR3 DNA reads as TGTGCCAGCTCTGACGGGAGGGAAGAGACCCAGTACTTC. Encoded protein: CASSDGREETQYF.

The rearrangement links TRBV5-1 to TRBJ2-1; TRBD2 matches at 10 bases. The trim removed 5 bases at V and 6 bases at J, leaving 5 bases unmatched. Per the germline V gene, CDR1 is SGHRS and CDR2 is YFSETQ. The CDR3 sequence is 14 residues long. CDR3 amino acids: CASRSGRAGNEQFF. DNA for the CDR3: TGCGCCAGCAGAAGCGGGAGGGCCGGCAATGAGCAGTTCTTC.

Ten or more counts support this clonotype. The chain combines TRBV20-1 with TRBJ2-2; TRBD1 matches at 10 bases. This CDR3 is 15 amino acids long. The junction had 4 bases not matched to a gene; V was cut back by 1 base and J by 5 bases. CDR1 is DFQATT, CDR2 SNEGSKA, per germline (reference sequence). This chain's CDR3 is CSARAGTGVTGELFF. The DNA of the CDR3 is TGCAGTGCTAGAGCCGGGACAGGGGTAACCGGGGAGCTGTTTTTT.

The chain recombines TRBV7-9 with TRBJ2-7; 9 nucleotides match TRBD2. Germline V lookup: CDR1 SEHNR, CDR2 FQNEAQ (reference sequence). V lost 7 bases to trimming and J lost 2 bases; unmatched junction nucleotides: 6. CDR3 length equals 14 residues. In nucleotides, the CDR3 is TGTGCCAGCACCCATAGCGGGAGACCCTACGAGCAGTACTTC. Translating gives CASTHSGRPYEQYF.

Worth noting for this clonotype: This clone may be a read error of a much larger clone one base away. The rearrangement links TRBV5-1 to TRBJ2-7; 11 bases match TRBD2. V was clipped by 3 bases and J by 6 bases; unmatched bases: 8. This CDR3 is built from 15 residues. CDR1 and CDR2 from the germline V gene are SGHRS and YFSETQ. The DNA of the CDR3 is TGCGCCAGCAGCTCCGGGCTAGCGGGAGGATGCGAGCAGTACTTC. This sequence encodes CASSSGLAGGCEQYF.

This clonotype was recorded many times. CDR3 sequence (DNA): TGTGCCAGCTTCGCGGGGGCCAGGGCCTATGGCTACACCTTC. Its translation: CASFAGARAYGYTF. The J gene is TRBJ1-2, the V gene TRBV2, with D perhaps matching TRBD1 (6 bases). CDR1 SNHLY and CDR2 FYNNEI come from the germline V gene. The CDR3 is made up of 14 amino acids. V lost 8 bases, J lost 4 bases, and 17 bases lay in between.

The chain has TRBV20-1 and TRBJ2-1; 10 nucleotides agree with TRBD2. Germline V gene data show CDR1 as DFQATT and CDR2 as SNEGSKA (reference sequence). The V and J ends lost 4 bases and 3 bases, in that order; junction bases with no gene match: 3. The CDR3 contains 14 residues. CDR3 sequence reads: CSAKGTSDYNEQFF. CDR3 bases: TGCAGTGCTAAAGGGACTAGCGACTACAATGAGCAGTTCTTC.

This clonotype was seen ten or more times. The chain has TRBV20-1 and TRBJ1-1, with 8 nucleotides matching TRBD1. Germline V CDR1 and CDR2: DFQATT, SNEGSKA (reference sequence). V was pared by 6 bases and J by 5 bases, with 5 bases of the junction left unmatched. The CDR3 has 12 amino acids. The DNA of the CDR3 is TGCAGTGCAAATAACAGGGGGACTGAAGCTTTCTTT. It codes for CSANNRGTEAFF.

This clonotype was found many times. V gene TRBV30 combines with J gene TRBJ2-7; 7 nucleotides line up with TRBD2. J was trimmed by 4 bases and V by 0 bases; bases with no gene match: 6. CDR3 length equals 14 residues. Looked up from germline, CDR1 is GTSNPN and CDR2 is SVGIG (reference sequence). CDR3: CAWSVGPGGYEQYF. The CDR3 nucleotides read TGTGCCTGGAGTGTAGGACCGGGGGGTTACGAGCAGTACTTC.

This clonotype was recorded at least ten times. The V call is TRBV10-3, the J call TRBJ2-7, with TRBD1 matching over 9 bases. V trimming: 5 bases; J trimming: 3 bases; junction bases outside the gene matches: 5. This CDR3 comprises 14 residues. CDR1 is ENHRY, CDR2 SYGVKD, per germline. DNA for the CDR3: TGTGCCATCAGTCCACGGACAGGGGACTACGAGCAGTACTTC. It specifies CAISPRTGDYEQYF.

This clonotype was counted between two and nine times. This chain connects TRBV28 to TRBJ1-2; no clear D gene. The length of the CDR3 is 15 residues. Germline V gene sequence: CDR1 MDHEN, CDR2 SYDVKM. The V end was cut by 3 bases, the J end by 7 bases, with 18 bases between. The CDR3 spells CASSFSGGSGIGYTF. The DNA of the CDR3 is TGTGCCAGCAGTTTTTCGGGAGGTTCGGGTATTGGCTACACCTTC.

This clonotype was observed at least ten times. The chain couples TRBV5-1 to TRBJ2-7; weak D call: TRBD1 (7 bases). V gave up 0 bases and J gave up 4 bases, with 11 bases separating them. This CDR3 is 14 amino acids long. CDR1 and CDR2 (germline): SGHRS, YFSETQ. CDR3 region: CASSLVPGGYEQYF. In nucleotides, the CDR3 is TGCGCCAGCAGCTTGGTACCAGGGGGGTACGAGCAGTACTTC.

This sequence joins TRBV6-2 or TRBV6-3 and TRBJ1-4; D not resolved. Germline V gene lookup returns CDR1 MNHEY and CDR2 SVGEGT. The CDR3 contains 16 residues. The V gene lost 5 bases and the J gene lost 5 bases, with 18 bases spanning the gap. The CDR3 reads CASSSGPFSANEKLFF. CDR3 nucleotides: TGTGCCAGCAGTAGCGGGCCATTCTCCGCCAATGAAAAACTGTTTTTT.

The sample holds a few counts of this clonotype. This rearrangement joins TRBV20-1 to TRBJ2-6; TRBD1 aligns across 7 bases. The germline CDR1 and CDR2 sequences are DFQATT and SNEGSKA (reference sequence). With 0 bases clipped from V and 2 bases from J, the junction kept 7 bases outside the gene matches. The CDR3 loop spans 17 amino acids. The chain's CDR3 is CSARDPIQGTGANVLTF. The CDR3, as DNA: TGCAGTGCTAGAGATCCCATACAGGGGACTGGGGCCAACGTCCTGACTTTC.